This T cell receptor beta chain is from a study of T-cell memory formation after mild COVID-19. This clonotype was counted a few times. TCRdb called the 5' RACE reads again in MiXCR, with one record for every CDR3 protein. This table holds hundreds of thousands of distinct CDR3 sequences, 20% to 25% found once. The junction had 10 bases not matched to a gene; V was cut back by 5 bases and J by 3 bases. CDR3 length equals 16 residues. The germline gives CDR1 SGHVS, CDR2 FQNEAQ. The chain couples TRBV7-8 to TRBJ2-1; TRBD1 matches at 7 bases. The TCR sequence derives from an adult woman who had mild COVID-19 (a few samples of this study predate the infection). Cell type and time point are not known. The sequencing input was PBMCs or a T cell subset sorted from them (not recorded which). The CDR3 loop is CASSPRTGTDYNEQFF. As DNA, the CDR3 is TGTGCCAGCAGCCCTAGGACCGGGACAGACTACAATGAGCAGTTCTTC.